This TCR beta chain comes out of a study of Graves' ophthalmopathy and Graves' hyperthyroidism. This clonotype was seen at least ten times. What it binds is unknown. Amplification from RNA transcripts yielded the TCR beta CDR3 regions. The first-round RT-PCR employed HTBI primers together with the Qiagen OneStep RT-PCR kit. A multiplex PCR was then performed as the second round. MiXCR, applied by TCRdb to the multiplex PCR reads, yields one record per CDR3 protein. The data contain 400,000 to 450,000 distinct CDR3 sequences, 20% to 25% of them seen just once; the ten biggest clones take up around 3.2%. Stable hyperthyroidism referred to disease that showed no ophthalmopathy within 18 months of follow-up. The PBMCs had their origin in approximately 10 ml of fresh peripheral blood. Study-wide results and limits: Separation of ophthalmopathy from stable hyperthyroidism was achieved by a 13-signature model, at around 90% sensitivity and just over 80% specificity. The blood repertoire also included most expanded thyroid clonotypes above 0.001 frequency.

This clonotype was sampled from a woman aged 18-35 years with stable Graves' hyperthyroidism. The sequenced material came from peripheral blood.

The CDR3 sequence: CASSAGTAPTGELFF. The CDR3 DNA follows: TGCGCCAGCAGCGCTGGGACAGCGCCAACCGGGGAGCTGTTTTTT. The genes are TRBV5-1 and TRBJ2-2, with 7 nucleotides matching TRBD1. From germline, CDR1 is SGHRS and CDR2 YFSETQ. Germline trimming cut 4 bases from V and 5 bases from J; bases unmatched to any gene: 8. This CDR3 spans 15 amino acids.